These 18 T cell receptor beta chains share one sample of origin, sequenced in a study of human T cells and chemical hapten exposure. Via MiXCR, TCRdb re-called the RACE reads, giving one row per CDR3 protein. The sample contains roughly 38,000 distinct CDR3 sequences, over 7.5% of which appear only once. The time point: patch test 3, about 24 weeks after DPC sensitization. Regarding treatment: therapeutic diphenylcyclopropenone sensitization with weekly scalp DPC. Extraction yielded total RNA from whole blood (unfractionated). The source material was whole blood, sampled in connection with sensitization to the hapten diphenylcyclopropenone (DPC). The receptors originated from a man in his fifties or sixties with alopecia areata. Some clones in this sample may be carry-over from other donors' samples.

In its sample, this clonotype was seen many times. The CDR3 loop reads CASSPRNNEQFF. In nucleotides, the CDR3 is TGTGCCAGCAGCCCCAGAAACAATGAGCAGTTCTTC. The chain is built from TRBV11-3 and TRBJ2-1; no firm D call. The V end lost 5 bases, the J end lost 5 bases, and 7 bases lay between the germline ends. Looked up from germline, CDR1 is SGHNT and CDR2 is YENEEA. The CDR3 is 12 amino acids. Filled out from reference TRBV11-3 and TRBJ2-1, the complete variable domain reads EAGVVQSPRYKIIEKKQPVAFWCNPISGHNTLYWYLQNLGQGPELLIRYENEEAVDDSQLPKDRFSAERLKGVDSTLKIQPAELGDSAVYLCASSPRNNEQFFGPGTRLTVL.

V and J are TRBV6-5 and TRBJ2-7; D might be TRBD2 (6 bases). Germline-derived CDR1 and CDR2 are MNHEY and SVGAGI. Trimming stripped 7 bases from V and 3 bases from J, with 16 bases between. The CDR3 extends over 14 amino acids. This CDR3 reads CASTPTSLHYEQYF. The DNA of the CDR3 is TGTGCCAGCACCCCGACTAGTTTGCACTACGAGCAGTACTTC.

The chain joins TRBV6-2 or TRBV6-3 to TRBJ2-1; D is unresolved. Per germline, CDR1 MNHEY and CDR2 SVGEGT. The length of the CDR3 is 9 residues. V lost 8 bases and J 10 bases, leaving 6 bases between the germline ends. In DNA form, the CDR3 reads TGTGCCAGCCGACGGGAGCAGTTCTTC. This sequence encodes CASRREQFF.

The rearrangement links TRBV14 to TRBJ2-3, with D tentatively TRBD2 (5 bases). Germline lookup yields CDR1 SGHDN and CDR2 FVKESK. V was pared by 0 bases and J by 2 bases, with 12 bases between. The CDR3 is 16 amino acids. CDR3 DNA: TGTGCCAGCAGCCAAGAAGGACTTTTTTACACAGATACGCAGTATTTT. Protein: CASSQEGLFYTDTQYF. Filled out from reference TRBV14 and TRBJ2-3, the complete variable domain reads EAGVTQFPSHSVIEKGQTVTLRCDPISGHDNLYWYRRVMGKEIKFLLHFVKESKQDESGMPNNRFLAERTGGTYSTLKVQPAELEDSGVYFCASSQEGLFYTDTQYFGPGTRLTVL.

In this sample, this clonotype turned up many times. This chain joins TRBV11-2 and TRBJ1-3; D may be TRBD1 (6 bases). The length of the CDR3 is 20 residues. Germline V gene lookup returns CDR1 SGHAT and CDR2 FQNNGV. The V and J ends lost 0 bases and 0 bases respectively, with 21 bases between them. In DNA form, the CDR3 reads TGTGCCAGCAGCTTAGAACCATCCGGCCACAGGGCCTTCTCTGGAAACACCATATATTTT. Protein: CASSLEPSGHRAFSGNTIYF.

The chain uses TRBV6-1 and TRBJ1-2; 11 bases match TRBD1. Trimming removed 2 bases from V and 4 bases from J; junction bases left unmatched: 3. The CDR3 length is 15 residues. Germline V CDR1 and CDR2: MNHNS, SASEGT. The CDR3 region has the DNA TGTGCCAGCAGTGAACCCGGACAGGGGGCCTATGGCTACACCTTC. Translating it yields CASSEPGQGAYGYTF.

This clonotype was counted many times. This rearrangement joins TRBV29-1 to TRBJ2-1; D not certain. Germline loops: CDR1 SQVTM, CDR2 ANQGSEA. This CDR3 is 14 amino acids long. V shed 3 bases and J shed 0 bases, with 9 bases lying between them. The CDR3: CSVDRSSSYNEQFF. In DNA form, the CDR3 reads TGCAGCGTTGACCGATCGAGCTCCTACAATGAGCAGTTCTTC.

This clonotype has more than one count but fewer than ten. V gene TRBV3-1 combines with J gene TRBJ1-2; D gene ambiguous. CDR3 length: 13 amino acids. The V end lost 0 bases, the J end lost 8 bases, and 10 bases lay between the germline ends. Germline V gives CDR1 LGHDT, CDR2 YNNKEL (reference sequence). The CDR3 nucleotides read TGTGCCAGCAGCCAAGATAGACGGCTAGGCTACACCTTC. Its protein is CASSQDRRLGYTF.

This sequence joins TRBV18 and TRBJ2-3, with 7 bases aligning to TRBD2. Germline-derived CDR1 and CDR2 are KGHSH and LQKENI. This CDR3 is built from 18 residues. Losses at the gene ends were 0 bases for V and 0 bases for J; bases not matched to a gene: 9. The CDR3 here is CASSPPQRLAVSTDTQYF. The CDR3 coding sequence is TGTGCCAGCTCACCACCTCAAAGACTAGCCGTTAGCACAGATACGCAGTATTTT.

This clonotype was recorded a few times. The chain joins TRBV10-2 to TRBJ1-4; 8 bases map to TRBD1. V lost 3 bases and J lost 8; bases outside the gene matches: 11. This CDR3 spans 16 amino acids. The germline CDR1 and CDR2 sequences are WSHSY and SAAADI. The CDR3 sequence is CASSELLTGEGEKLFF. CDR3 DNA: TGCGCCAGCAGTGAACTCCTGACAGGGGAAGGGGAAAAACTGTTTTTT.

This clonotype was detected ten times or more. The chain has TRBV7-2 and TRBJ1-1; D call uncertain. CDR1 is SGHTA, CDR2 FQGNSA, per germline. CDR3 size: 15 residues. The V and J ends lost 6 bases and 0 bases respectively, with 14 bases between them. CDR3: CASSPHSNMNTEAFF. The DNA of the CDR3 is TGTGCCAGCAGTCCACACAGCAACATGAACACTGAAGCTTTCTTT.

The chain joins TRBV6-2 or TRBV6-3 to TRBJ1-6, with no clear D. V was clipped by 5 bases and J by 8 bases, with 10 bases between them. The CDR3 is 13 residues long. Germline V lookup: CDR1 MNHEY, CDR2 SVGEGT. CDR3 DNA: TGTGCCAGCAGTACCGTCCCGGATTCACCCCTCCACTTT. Translating it yields CASSTVPDSPLHF.

This clonotype was seen ten or more times. This chain joins TRBV9 and TRBJ1-3; D remains unclear. The CDR3 extends over 12 amino acids. V lost 8 bases, J lost 0 bases, and 6 bases lay in between. CDR1 is SGDLS, CDR2 YYNGEE, per germline. CDR3 protein: CASSISGNTIYF. In DNA, the CDR3 is TGTGCCAGTTCGATCTCTGGAAACACCATATATTTT.

The chain combines TRBV18 with TRBJ2-5; D assignment may be TRBD1 or TRBD2 (6 bases each). The V and J ends lost 1 base and 1 base respectively, with 13 bases between them. Germline values: CDR1 KGHSH, CDR2 LQKENI. This CDR3 has 16 amino acids. CDR3 residues: CASSPRGGYPQETQYF. The CDR3 nucleotides read TGTGCCAGCTCACCACGAGGGGGGTACCCCCAAGAGACCCAGTACTTC.

This clonotype has a handful of counts. This chain uses TRBV30 with TRBJ2-5; D gene ambiguous. The CDR3 has 12 residues. Per germline, CDR1 GTSNPN and CDR2 SVGIG (reference sequence). V was cut by 1 base and J by 5 bases, with 8 bases left in between. The CDR3 loop reads CAWSDQFETQYF. The CDR3 region has the DNA TGTGCCTGGAGTGACCAGTTTGAGACCCAGTACTTC.

The chain combines TRBV7-8 with TRBJ2-3; 12 bases fit TRBD2. The CDR3 length is 17 residues. Germline trimming cut 0 bases from V and 3 bases from J; bases unmatched to any gene: 4. Germline CDR1 is SGHVS and CDR2 is FQNEAQ. The CDR3 protein is CASSLAAGLAGTDTQYF. The CDR3 coding sequence is TGTGCCAGCAGCTTAGCGGCAGGACTAGCGGGAACAGATACGCAGTATTTT.

This clonotype was seen many times. The chain carries TRBV7-8 and TRBJ1-4, with 7 bases fitting TRBD1. The length of the CDR3 is 16 residues. Germline-derived CDR1 and CDR2 are SGHVS and FQNEAQ. V trimming: 3 bases; J trimming: 3 bases; junction bases outside the gene matches: 7. DNA of the CDR3: TGTGCCAGCAGCTTGAGCCCCGGGACAGCTAATGAAAAACTGTTTTTT. This gives the protein CASSLSPGTANEKLFF.

The sample holds many counts of this clonotype. The genes are TRBV13 and TRBJ1-1, with 7 positions matching TRBD1. The CDR3 sequence is 15 residues long. Germline trimming cut 0 bases from V and 2 bases from J; bases unmatched to any gene: 3. CDR1 is PRHDT and CDR2 is FYEKMQ in the germline V gene (reference sequence). CDR3 sequence: CASSLGQGSNTEAFF. In DNA, the CDR3 is TGTGCCAGCAGCTTAGGACAGGGGTCTAACACTGAAGCTTTCTTT.